This T cell receptor beta chain appears in the sequencing data of a study of T cell responses to AZD1222 COVID-19 vaccine. Study-wide findings and caveats: Most donors were white British, females outnumbered males, and clonal diversity was possibly underestimated. After two AZD1222 doses, spike-specific TCR breadth and depth rose versus day 0. AZD1222 recipients seropositive at baseline numbered only six.

Samples with a second dose at about 4 or about 12 weeks were pooled together. Data came from immunoSEQ multiplex PCR; TCRdb stores just in-frame clones and leaves some out. This sample has 120,000 or so clones, with under 95% found just once. In the case of this clone: Its antigen is currently unknown.

The specimen was peripheral blood, collected 28 days after the second AZD1222 dose. This clonotype was obtained from an adult who received the AZD1222 COVID-19 vaccine.

The CDR3 DNA reads as TGTGCCAGCAGCCAAGAGATGGGGACTGGAAACACCATATATTTT. This gives the protein CASSQEMGTGNTIYF. This chain connects TRBV3-1 (or the pseudogene TRBV3-2) to TRBJ1-3; D is undetermined. Germline loops: CDR1 LGHDT, CDR2 YNNKEL (reference sequence). The CDR3 covers 15 residues. Trimming took 0 bases from V and 2 from J, leaving 8 bases between them.